This T cell receptor beta chain was sequenced during a study of blood T cell repertoires in COVID-19. The wider study: There were acute and convalescent COVID-19 samples, and they came from the United States, Italy and Spain. T cells, B-cell-depleted T cells, or PBMCs supplied cDNA or gDNA.

The CDR3 runs 15 residues. Looked up from germline, CDR1 is MNHEY and CDR2 is SVGAGI. The junction had 8 bases not matched to a gene; V was cut back by 6 bases and J by 1 base. Measured with immunoSEQ multiplex PCR; TCRdb has only the in-frame clones, and not every one. The table has over 200,000 clones, approximately 88% seen once. This clone has only one observation. The sequenced sample was peripheral blood. The genes are TRBV6-5 and TRBJ2-7, with 8 bases matching TRBD1. The sequence was collected from a human donor in a cohort sampled during active COVID-19. The CDR3 DNA sequence: TGTGCCAGCAGATTGACAGGGGTAGATTCCTACGAGCAGTACTTC. Its protein product is CASRLTGVDSYEQYF.